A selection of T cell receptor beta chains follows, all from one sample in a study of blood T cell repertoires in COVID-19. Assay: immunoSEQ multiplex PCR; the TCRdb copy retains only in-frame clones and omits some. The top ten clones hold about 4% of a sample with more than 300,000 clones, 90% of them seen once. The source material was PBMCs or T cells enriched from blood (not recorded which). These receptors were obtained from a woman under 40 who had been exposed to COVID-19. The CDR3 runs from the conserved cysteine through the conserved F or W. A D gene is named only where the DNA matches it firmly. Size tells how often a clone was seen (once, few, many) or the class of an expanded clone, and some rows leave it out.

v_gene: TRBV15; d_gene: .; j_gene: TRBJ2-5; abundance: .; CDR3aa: CATSRDTGETQYF; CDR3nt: TGTGCCACCAGCAGAGATACAGGGGAGACCCAGTACTTC
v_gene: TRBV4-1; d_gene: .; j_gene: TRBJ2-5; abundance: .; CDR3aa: CASSQRLAELYQETQYF; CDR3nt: TGCGCCAGCAGCCAAAGGCTGGCGGAGTTGTACCAAGAGACCCAGTACTTC
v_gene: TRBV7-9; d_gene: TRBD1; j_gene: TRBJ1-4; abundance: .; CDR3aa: CASSFLGRGQINEKLFF; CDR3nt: TGTGCCAGCAGCTTCCTGGGAAGGGGGCAAATTAATGAAAAACTGTTTTTT
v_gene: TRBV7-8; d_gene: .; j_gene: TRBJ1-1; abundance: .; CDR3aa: CASSSYRVLVTEAFF; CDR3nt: TGTGCCAGCAGCTCCTACAGGGTGCTGGTCACTGAAGCTTTCTTT
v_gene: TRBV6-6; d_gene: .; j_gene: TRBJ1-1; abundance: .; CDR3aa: CASSRGQTEAFF; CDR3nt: TGTGCCAGCAGCCGAGGACAGACTGAAGCTTTCTTT
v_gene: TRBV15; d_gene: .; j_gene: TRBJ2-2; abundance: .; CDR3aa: CATSRQAPNTGELFF; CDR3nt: TGTGCCACCAGCCGACAGGCCCCGAACACCGGGGAGCTGTTTTTT
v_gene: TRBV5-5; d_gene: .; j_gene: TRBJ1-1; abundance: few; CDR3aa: CASTLLGGVNTEAFF; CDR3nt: TGTGCCAGCACGCTACTCGGGGGGGTGAACACTGAAGCTTTCTTT
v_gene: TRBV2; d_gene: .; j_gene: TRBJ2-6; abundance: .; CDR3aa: CASSERGPEAGANVLTF; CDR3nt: TGTGCCAGCAGTGAAAGGGGCCCTGAGGCCGGGGCCAACGTCCTGACTTTC
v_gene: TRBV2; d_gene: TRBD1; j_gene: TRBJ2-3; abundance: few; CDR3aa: CASYRGLVTDTQYF; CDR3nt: TGTGCCAGCTATAGGGGGCTCGTCACAGATACGCAGTATTTT
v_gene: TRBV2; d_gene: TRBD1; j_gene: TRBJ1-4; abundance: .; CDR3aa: CASSEVAPGTGFEKLFF; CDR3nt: TGTGCCAGCAGTGAAGTGGCCCCCGGGACAGGGTTTGAAAAACTGTTTTTT
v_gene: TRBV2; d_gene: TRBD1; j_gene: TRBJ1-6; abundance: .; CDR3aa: CASSDSWTGAFNSPLHF; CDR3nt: TGTGCCAGCAGTGATAGCTGGACAGGGGCCTTTAATTCACCCCTCCACTTT
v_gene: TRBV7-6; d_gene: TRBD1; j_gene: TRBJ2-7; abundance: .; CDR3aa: CASSLVIGQGAGEQYF; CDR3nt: TGTGCCAGCAGCTTGGTGATTGGACAGGGGGCAGGGGAGCAGTACTTC
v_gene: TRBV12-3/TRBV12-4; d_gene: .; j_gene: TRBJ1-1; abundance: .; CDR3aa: CASTLSWTEAFF; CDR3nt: TGTGCCAGCACCCTATCTTGGACTGAAGCTTTCTTT
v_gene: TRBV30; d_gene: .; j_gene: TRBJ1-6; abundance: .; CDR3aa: CAWSVLGGFLVPNSPLHF; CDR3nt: TGTGCCTGGAGTGTACTAGGGGGATTCTTGGTCCCTAATTCACCCCTCCACTTT
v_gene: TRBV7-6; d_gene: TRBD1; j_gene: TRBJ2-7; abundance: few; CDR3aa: CASSPGQGYEQYF; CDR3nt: TGTGCCAGCAGCCCGGGACAGGGCTACGAGCAGTACTTC
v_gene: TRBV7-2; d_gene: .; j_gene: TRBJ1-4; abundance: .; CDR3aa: CASSPQVANEKLFF; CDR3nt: TGTGCCAGCAGCCCCCAGGTGGCTAATGAAAAACTGTTTTTT
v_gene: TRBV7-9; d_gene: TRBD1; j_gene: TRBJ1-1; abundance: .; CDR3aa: CASSNDRGAEAFF; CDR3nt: TGTGCCAGCAGTAATGACAGGGGTGCTGAAGCTTTCTTT
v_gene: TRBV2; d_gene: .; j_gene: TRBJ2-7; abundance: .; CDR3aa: CASSERQIDSYEQYF; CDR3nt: TGTGCCAGCAGTGAGAGGCAGATCGACTCCTACGAGCAGTACTTC
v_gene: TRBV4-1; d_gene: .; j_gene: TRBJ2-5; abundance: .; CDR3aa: CASSQDAQQETQYF; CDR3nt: TGCGCCAGCAGCCAAGACGCTCAGCAAGAGACCCAGTACTTC
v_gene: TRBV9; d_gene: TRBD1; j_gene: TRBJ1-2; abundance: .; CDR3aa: CASSPQGAGYTF; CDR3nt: TGTGCCAGCAGCCCTCAGGGGGCGGGCTACACCTTC
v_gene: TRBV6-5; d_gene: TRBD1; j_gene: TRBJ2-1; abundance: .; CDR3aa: CASEDRGSYNEQFF; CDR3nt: TGTGCCAGCGAGGACAGGGGAAGTTACAATGAGCAGTTCTTC
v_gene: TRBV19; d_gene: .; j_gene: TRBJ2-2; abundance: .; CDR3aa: CASKAQGTGELFF; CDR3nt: TGTGCCAGTAAAGCACAGGGAACCGGGGAGCTGTTTTTT
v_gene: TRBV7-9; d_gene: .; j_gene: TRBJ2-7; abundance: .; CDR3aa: CASSKLAGRIPYEQYF; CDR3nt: TGTGCCAGCAGCAAACTAGCCGGCCGTATTCCCTACGAGCAGTACTTC